This is a list of T cell receptor beta chains from one sample in a study of cytomegalovirus exposure and HLA in healthy donors. Using immunoSEQ multiplex PCR, the repertoire was profiled, and TCRdb retains in-frame clones only, with some absent. The sample has 300,000 or so clones; about four fifths are singletons. The sample consisted of PBMCs. Every receptor here comes from a woman in her 40s in good health and CMV-seropositive. The CDR3 runs from the conserved cysteine through the conserved F or W. Fields, in order: D gene, V gene, clone size, J gene, CDR3 protein, CDR3 DNA. D genes are given only for firm matches. Clone sizes are given selectively: once, few, many, or a class where the clone is expanded.

d_gene: -; v_gene: TRBV7-2; abundance: -; j_gene: TRBJ2-7; CDR3aa: CASSLLASSSYEQYF; CDR3nt: TGTGCCAGCAGCTTGCTAGCGTCCAGCTCCTACGAGCAGTACTTC
d_gene: TRBD2; v_gene: TRBV7-9; abundance: -; j_gene: TRBJ2-3; CDR3aa: CASSSAGVPDTQYF; CDR3nt: TGTGCCAGCAGCTCCGCGGGAGTGCCAGATACGCAGTATTTT
d_gene: TRBD2; v_gene: TRBV7-6; abundance: -; j_gene: TRBJ2-1; CDR3aa: CASSETGGLAGYEQFF; CDR3nt: TGTGCCAGCAGCGAAACAGGGGGACTAGCGGGGTATGAGCAGTTCTTC
d_gene: TRBD1; v_gene: TRBV5-4; abundance: once; j_gene: TRBJ1-3; CDR3aa: CASSLGDREFGNTIYF; CDR3nt: TGTGCCAGCAGCTTGGGGGACAGGGAGTTTGGAAACACCATATATTTT
d_gene: -; v_gene: TRBV29-1; abundance: once; j_gene: TRBJ2-3; CDR3aa: CSVEQFSTDTQYF; CDR3nt: TGCAGCGTTGAACAGTTTAGCACAGATACGCAGTATTTT
d_gene: -; v_gene: TRBV7-2; abundance: -; j_gene: TRBJ1-5; CDR3aa: CASSRVAAHNQPQHF; CDR3nt: TGTGCCAGCAGCCGGGTCGCTGCCCACAATCAGCCCCAGCATTTT
d_gene: -; v_gene: TRBV5-4; abundance: -; j_gene: TRBJ2-2; CDR3aa: CASSFVGSDTGELFF; CDR3nt: TGTGCCAGCAGCTTTGTCGGGTCGGACACCGGGGAGCTGTTTTTT
d_gene: -; v_gene: TRBV2; abundance: -; j_gene: TRBJ2-2; CDR3aa: CASWRTRSPGELFF; CDR3nt: TGTGCCAGCTGGAGGACCCGGAGCCCCGGGGAGCTGTTTTTT
d_gene: -; v_gene: TRBV18; abundance: -; j_gene: TRBJ2-7; CDR3aa: CASSPRQADYEQYF; CDR3nt: TGTGCCAGCTCACCGAGACAGGCGGACTACGAGCAGTACTTC
d_gene: -; v_gene: TRBV13; abundance: once; j_gene: TRBJ2-1; CDR3aa: CASSLPKRWPTYNEQFF; CDR3nt: TGTGCCAGCAGCTTACCGAAAAGATGGCCCACCTACAATGAGCAGTTCTTC
d_gene: -; v_gene: TRBV28; abundance: -; j_gene: TRBJ2-7; CDR3aa: CASRSPTGHYEQYF; CDR3nt: TGTGCCAGCAGGTCTCCGACGGGACATTACGAGCAGTACTTC
d_gene: TRBD1; v_gene: TRBV11-2; abundance: -; j_gene: TRBJ2-1; CDR3aa: CASSSGQGADEQFF; CDR3nt: TGTGCCAGCAGCTCGGGACAGGGGGCCGATGAGCAGTTCTTC
d_gene: TRBD2; v_gene: TRBV7-9; abundance: -; j_gene: TRBJ2-2; CDR3aa: CSSSQQAGTSLGELFF; CDR3nt: TGTTCCAGCAGCCAACAAGCCGGGACTAGCCTCGGGGAGCTGTTTTTT
d_gene: -; v_gene: TRBV28; abundance: few; j_gene: TRBJ1-1; CDR3aa: CASRDSAGLKAFF; CDR3nt: TGTGCCAGCAGAGATTCGGCAGGGCTCAAAGCTTTCTTT
d_gene: -; v_gene: TRBV7-8; abundance: -; j_gene: TRBJ1-5; CDR3aa: CASSLILGPRGNQPQHF; CDR3nt: TGTGCCAGCAGCTTAATTCTAGGGCCCAGGGGCAATCAGCCCCAGCATTTT
d_gene: -; v_gene: TRBV25-1; abundance: few; j_gene: TRBJ2-1; CDR3aa: CASSEGGQKYNEQFF; CDR3nt: TGTGCCAGCAGTGAGGGCGGGCAGAAGTACAATGAGCAGTTCTTC
d_gene: TRBD1; v_gene: TRBV6-1; abundance: -; j_gene: TRBJ2-2; CDR3aa: CASTRTGLGIGELFF; CDR3nt: TGTGCCAGCACCCGGACAGGGCTCGGTATCGGGGAGCTGTTTTTT
d_gene: -; v_gene: TRBV19; abundance: -; j_gene: TRBJ1-5; CDR3aa: CASSIRENQPQHF; CDR3nt: TGTGCCAGTAGTATCAGGGAAAATCAGCCCCAGCATTTT
d_gene: -; v_gene: TRBV7-6; abundance: -; j_gene: TRBJ1-5; CDR3aa: CASSRQNNQPQHF; CDR3nt: TGTGCCAGCAGCCGACAGAACAATCAGCCCCAGCATTTT
d_gene: -; v_gene: TRBV6-1; abundance: -; j_gene: TRBJ1-5; CDR3aa: CASRQQADSNQPQHF; CDR3nt: TGTGCCAGCAGGCAACAGGCCGATAGCAATCAGCCCCAGCATTTT
d_gene: -; v_gene: TRBV5-8; abundance: -; j_gene: TRBJ2-6; CDR3aa: CASSLPSGANVLTF; CDR3nt: TGTGCCAGCAGCCTCCCTTCTGGGGCCAACGTCCTGACTTTC
d_gene: -; v_gene: TRBV7-8; abundance: -; j_gene: TRBJ1-1; CDR3aa: CASSPTQGNTEAFF; CDR3nt: TGTGCCAGCAGCCCAACTCAGGGGAACACTGAAGCTTTCTTT
d_gene: -; v_gene: TRBV7-2; abundance: -; j_gene: TRBJ2-7; CDR3aa: CASSLAFRDYEQYF; CDR3nt: TGTGCCAGCAGCTTAGCATTCCGAGACTACGAGCAGTACTTC
d_gene: -; v_gene: TRBV10-2; abundance: -; j_gene: TRBJ2-1; CDR3aa: CASSEGRRQFFNEQFF; CDR3nt: TGCGCCAGCAGTGAGGGCCGGCGACAGTTTTTCAATGAGCAGTTCTTC
d_gene: -; v_gene: TRBV5-6; abundance: few; j_gene: TRBJ2-6; CDR3aa: CASSFWGQGFPGANVLTF; CDR3nt: TGTGCCAGCAGCTTCTGGGGGCAAGGCTTTCCTGGGGCCAACGTCCTGACTTTC
d_gene: TRBD2; v_gene: TRBV27; abundance: few; j_gene: TRBJ2-7; CDR3aa: CASPVAGTSGSIFYEQYF; CDR3nt: TGTGCCAGCCCCGTTGCCGGGACTAGCGGATCTATTTTCTACGAGCAGTACTTC
d_gene: TRBD2; v_gene: TRBV7-8; abundance: -; j_gene: TRBJ2-1; CDR3aa: CASSDMGTSRNEQFF; CDR3nt: TGTGCCAGCAGCGACATGGGGACTAGTAGGAATGAGCAGTTCTTC
d_gene: TRBD1; v_gene: TRBV7-9; abundance: once; j_gene: TRBJ2-1; CDR3aa: CASSHGQGIKDSYNEQFF; CDR3nt: TGTGCCAGCAGCCACGGACAGGGTATTAAGGACTCCTACAATGAGCAGTTCTTC
d_gene: -; v_gene: TRBV7-9; abundance: -; j_gene: TRBJ2-7; CDR3aa: CASSRQDSYEQYF; CDR3nt: TGTGCCAGCAGCCGACAGGACTCCTACGAGCAGTACTTC
d_gene: -; v_gene: TRBV9; abundance: -; j_gene: TRBJ2-1; CDR3aa: CASSVAVEQFF; CDR3nt: TGTGCCAGCAGCGTAGCTGTTGAGCAGTTCTTC
d_gene: TRBD1; v_gene: TRBV7-9; abundance: -; j_gene: TRBJ1-1; CDR3aa: CASSRTGVTEAFF; CDR3nt: TGTGCCAGCAGCCGGACAGGGGTCACTGAAGCTTTCTTT
d_gene: -; v_gene: TRBV9; abundance: -; j_gene: TRBJ2-7; CDR3aa: CASSVEDKDEQYF; CDR3nt: TGTGCCAGCAGCGTAGAGGACAAAGACGAGCAGTACTTC
d_gene: TRBD1; v_gene: TRBV5-4; abundance: -; j_gene: TRBJ1-4; CDR3aa: CASSSYGTGAEKLFF; CDR3nt: TGTGCCAGCAGCTCCTACGGGACAGGGGCTGAAAAACTGTTTTTT
d_gene: TRBD1; v_gene: TRBV13; abundance: -; j_gene: TRBJ2-7; CDR3aa: CASSKPGQVIEQYF; CDR3nt: TGTGCCAGCAGCAAACCGGGACAGGTAATAGAGCAGTACTTC
d_gene: TRBD2; v_gene: TRBV19; abundance: -; j_gene: TRBJ2-1; CDR3aa: CASSSGSSYNEQFF; CDR3nt: TGTGCCAGTAGTAGCGGGAGCTCCTACAATGAGCAGTTCTTC
d_gene: TRBD1; v_gene: TRBV2; abundance: -; j_gene: TRBJ2-7; CDR3aa: CASIPPGGYEQYF; CDR3nt: TGTGCCAGCATCCCCCCAGGGGGTTACGAGCAGTACTTC
d_gene: -; v_gene: TRBV18; abundance: -; j_gene: TRBJ1-5; CDR3aa: CASSPDLSNQPQHF; CDR3nt: TGTGCCAGCTCACCCGACTTGAGCAATCAGCCCCAGCATTTT
d_gene: TRBD1; v_gene: TRBV4-3; abundance: -; j_gene: TRBJ2-5; CDR3aa: CASSPLTGGRETQYF; CDR3nt: TGCGCCAGCAGCCCGTTGACAGGGGGCCGAGAGACCCAGTACTTC
d_gene: -; v_gene: TRBV7-9; abundance: -; j_gene: TRBJ2-2; CDR3aa: CASSLITGTNTGELFF; CDR3nt: TGTGCCAGCAGCTTAATCACAGGGACGAACACCGGGGAGCTGTTTTTT
d_gene: TRBD2; v_gene: TRBV5-1; abundance: -; j_gene: TRBJ2-3; CDR3aa: CASSLGPSGSSTDTQYF; CDR3nt: TGCGCCAGCAGCTTGGGGCCTAGCGGGAGTAGCACAGATACGCAGTATTTT
d_gene: -; v_gene: TRBV19; abundance: few; j_gene: TRBJ2-1; CDR3aa: CASSADTLLREQFF; CDR3nt: TGTGCCAGTAGTGCAGATACCCTATTGAGGGAGCAGTTCTTC
d_gene: TRBD2; v_gene: TRBV28; abundance: -; j_gene: TRBJ2-7; CDR3aa: CASSSPGGLAYEQYF; CDR3nt: TGTGCCAGCAGTTCCCCGGGGGGACTAGCCTACGAGCAGTACTTC
d_gene: -; v_gene: TRBV7-2; abundance: -; j_gene: TRBJ2-5; CDR3aa: CASRRQVQETQYF; CDR3nt: TGTGCCAGCAGGCGACAGGTTCAAGAGACCCAGTACTTC
d_gene: TRBD1; v_gene: TRBV13; abundance: -; j_gene: TRBJ1-2; CDR3aa: CASSLEGTGYGYTF; CDR3nt: TGTGCCAGCAGCCTAGAAGGGACAGGCTATGGCTACACCTTC
d_gene: -; v_gene: TRBV7-2; abundance: -; j_gene: TRBJ1-1; CDR3aa: CASSLALSKPTEAFF; CDR3nt: TGTGCCAGCAGCTTAGCGCTTTCTAAGCCCACTGAAGCTTTCTTT
d_gene: -; v_gene: TRBV19; abundance: -; j_gene: TRBJ2-5; CDR3aa: CASSINRYEETQYF; CDR3nt: TGTGCCAGTAGTATTAACAGGTACGAAGAGACCCAGTACTTC
d_gene: -; v_gene: TRBV18; abundance: -; j_gene: TRBJ1-1; CDR3aa: CASSQARAGSTEAFF; CDR3nt: TGTGCCAGCTCTCAGGCAAGGGCGGGGAGTACTGAAGCTTTCTTT
d_gene: -; v_gene: TRBV28; abundance: -; j_gene: TRBJ2-6; CDR3aa: CASSFLAAGGANVLTF; CDR3nt: TGTGCCAGCAGTTTCCTCGCGGCGGGAGGGGCCAACGTCCTGACTTTC
d_gene: TRBD1; v_gene: TRBV15; abundance: -; j_gene: TRBJ1-1; CDR3aa: CATSRDRGWNTEAFF; CDR3nt: TGTGCCACCAGCAGAGACAGGGGGTGGAACACTGAAGCTTTCTTT
d_gene: TRBD2; v_gene: TRBV5-1; abundance: -; j_gene: TRBJ2-1; CDR3aa: CASSGRTSPGPHEQFF; CDR3nt: TGCGCCAGCAGCGGACGGACTAGCCCGGGCCCCCATGAGCAGTTCTTC
d_gene: -; v_gene: TRBV7-9; abundance: -; j_gene: TRBJ1-5; CDR3aa: CASSLGQSNQPQHF; CDR3nt: TGTGCCAGCAGCCTCGGACAGAGCAATCAGCCCCAGCATTTT
d_gene: TRBD1; v_gene: TRBV5-1; abundance: few; j_gene: TRBJ1-1; CDR3aa: CASSVDRAGGGAFF; CDR3nt: TGCGCCAGCAGCGTAGACAGGGCCGGAGGGGGAGCTTTCTTT
d_gene: -; v_gene: TRBV30; abundance: -; j_gene: TRBJ1-1; CDR3aa: CAWRGGTEAFF; CDR3nt: TGTGCCTGGAGAGGAGGAACTGAAGCTTTCTTT
d_gene: -; v_gene: TRBV18; abundance: -; j_gene: TRBJ1-2; CDR3aa: CASSDRANYGYTF; CDR3nt: TGTGCCAGCTCAGACAGAGCTAACTATGGCTACACCTTC
d_gene: TRBD1; v_gene: TRBV9; abundance: -; j_gene: TRBJ2-3; CDR3aa: CASSVGGQGIYTQYF; CDR3nt: TGTGCCAGCAGCGTAGGGGGACAGGGGATATATACGCAGTATTTT
d_gene: TRBD2; v_gene: TRBV5-6; abundance: -; j_gene: TRBJ2-7; CDR3aa: CASSPPWTSGSYEQYF; CDR3nt: TGTGCCAGCAGCCCCCCCTGGACTAGCGGTTCCTACGAGCAGTACTTC
d_gene: TRBD2; v_gene: TRBV18; abundance: few; j_gene: TRBJ2-5; CDR3aa: CASSTSSGEQETQYF; CDR3nt: TGTGCCAGCTCAACATCTAGCGGAGAGCAAGAGACCCAGTACTTC
d_gene: -; v_gene: TRBV28; abundance: -; j_gene: TRBJ1-4; CDR3aa: CASSLFSREGNEKLFF; CDR3nt: TGTGCCAGCAGTTTATTTTCCAGGGAAGGTAATGAAAAACTGTTTTTT